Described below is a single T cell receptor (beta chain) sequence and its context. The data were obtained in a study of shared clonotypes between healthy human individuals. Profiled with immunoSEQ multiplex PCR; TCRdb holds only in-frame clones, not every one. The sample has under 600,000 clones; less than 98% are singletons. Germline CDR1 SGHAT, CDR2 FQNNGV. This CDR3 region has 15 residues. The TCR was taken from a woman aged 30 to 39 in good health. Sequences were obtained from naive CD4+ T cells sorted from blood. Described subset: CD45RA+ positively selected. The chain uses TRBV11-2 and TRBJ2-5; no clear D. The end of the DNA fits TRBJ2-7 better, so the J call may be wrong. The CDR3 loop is CASSLGAASSYEQYF. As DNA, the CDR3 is TGTGCCAGCAGCTTAGGGGCAGCCAGCTCCTACGAGCAGTACTTC.